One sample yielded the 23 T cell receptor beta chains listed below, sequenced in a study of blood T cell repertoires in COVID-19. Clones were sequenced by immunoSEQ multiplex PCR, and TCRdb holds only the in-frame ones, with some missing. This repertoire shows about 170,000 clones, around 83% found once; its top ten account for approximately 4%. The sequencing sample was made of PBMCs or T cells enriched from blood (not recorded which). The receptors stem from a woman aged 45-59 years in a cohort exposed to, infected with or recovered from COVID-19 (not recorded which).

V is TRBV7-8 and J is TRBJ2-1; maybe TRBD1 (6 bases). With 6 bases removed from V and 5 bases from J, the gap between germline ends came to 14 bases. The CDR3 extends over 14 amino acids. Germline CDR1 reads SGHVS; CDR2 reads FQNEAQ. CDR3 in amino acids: CASSSIDRNNEQFF. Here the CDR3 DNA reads TGTGCCAGCAGTTCTATTGACAGGAACAATGAGCAGTTCTTC.

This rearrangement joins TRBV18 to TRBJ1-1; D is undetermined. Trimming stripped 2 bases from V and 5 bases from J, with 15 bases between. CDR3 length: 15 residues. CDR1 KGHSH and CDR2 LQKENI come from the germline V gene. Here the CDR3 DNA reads TGTGCCAGCTCACCATTTGGGAGTGGGAAGACTGAAGCTTTCTTT. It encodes CASSPFGSGKTEAFF.

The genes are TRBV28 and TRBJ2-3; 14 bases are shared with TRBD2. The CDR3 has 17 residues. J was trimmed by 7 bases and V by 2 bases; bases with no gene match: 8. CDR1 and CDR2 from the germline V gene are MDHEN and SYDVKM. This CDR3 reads CASSLMVGTSGGNTQYF. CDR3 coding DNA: TGTGCCAGCAGTTTAATGGTGGGGACTAGCGGGGGAAATACGCAGTATTTT.

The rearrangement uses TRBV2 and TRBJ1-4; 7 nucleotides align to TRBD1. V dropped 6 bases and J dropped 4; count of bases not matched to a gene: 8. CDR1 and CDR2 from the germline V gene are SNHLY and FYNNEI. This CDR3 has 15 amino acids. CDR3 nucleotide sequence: TGTGCCAGCAGCGAGACGAGACAGGGTAATGAAAAACTGTTTTTT. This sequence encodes CASSETRQGNEKLFF.

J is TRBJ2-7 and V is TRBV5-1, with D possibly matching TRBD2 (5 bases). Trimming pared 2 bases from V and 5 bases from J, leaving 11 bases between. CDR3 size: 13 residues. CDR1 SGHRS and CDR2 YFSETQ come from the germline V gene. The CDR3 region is CASSFLGDDEQYF. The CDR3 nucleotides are TGCGCCAGCAGCTTCCTGGGAGATGACGAGCAGTACTTC.

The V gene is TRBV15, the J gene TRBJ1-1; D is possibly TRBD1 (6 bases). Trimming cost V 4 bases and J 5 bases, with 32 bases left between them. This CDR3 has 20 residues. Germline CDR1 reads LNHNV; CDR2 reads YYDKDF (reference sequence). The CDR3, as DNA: TGTGCCACCAGCACCATGAGACGGACCGAGGGCCCAGGGGAAGTAACTGAAGCTTTCTTT. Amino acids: CATSTMRRTEGPGEVTEAFF.

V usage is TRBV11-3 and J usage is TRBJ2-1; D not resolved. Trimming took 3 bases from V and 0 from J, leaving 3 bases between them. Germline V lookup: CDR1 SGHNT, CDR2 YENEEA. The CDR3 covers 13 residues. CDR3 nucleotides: TGTGCCAGCAGCTTGAGCTCCTACAATGAGCAGTTCTTC. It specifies CASSLSSYNEQFF. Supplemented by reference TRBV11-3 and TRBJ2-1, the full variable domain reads EAGVVQSPRYKIIEKKQPVAFWCNPISGHNTLYWYLQNLGQGPELLIRYENEEAVDDSQLPKDRFSAERLKGVDSTLKIQPAELGDSAVYLCASSLSSYNEQFFGPGTRLTVL.

This CDR3 is CASSEQGDTEAFF. CDR3 bases: TGTGCCAGCAGTGAACAGGGGGACACTGAAGCTTTCTTT. The chain uses TRBV2 and TRBJ1-1, with 7 positions matching TRBD1. CDR1 and CDR2 (germline): SNHLY, FYNNEI. J gave up 3 bases and V 2 bases, and 0 bases lay outside the gene matches. The CDR3 length is 13 residues.

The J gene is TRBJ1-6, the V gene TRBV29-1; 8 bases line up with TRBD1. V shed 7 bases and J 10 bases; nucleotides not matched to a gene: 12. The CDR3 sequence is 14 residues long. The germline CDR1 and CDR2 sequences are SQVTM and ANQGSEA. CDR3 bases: TGCAGCGCAAAGACCGGGACAGGTGACTCACCCCTCCACTTT. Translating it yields CSAKTGTGDSPLHF.

The CDR3 DNA follows: TGTGCCAGCAACCACAATAGCGGGGGATTCTACGAGCAGTACTTC. Its translation: CASNHNSGGFYEQYF. The genes are TRBV11-2 and TRBJ2-7; 9 positions match TRBD2. V lost 7 bases, J lost 3 bases, and 10 bases stayed unmatched. Germline assignment: CDR1 SGHAT and CDR2 FQNNGV. This CDR3 is built from 15 residues.

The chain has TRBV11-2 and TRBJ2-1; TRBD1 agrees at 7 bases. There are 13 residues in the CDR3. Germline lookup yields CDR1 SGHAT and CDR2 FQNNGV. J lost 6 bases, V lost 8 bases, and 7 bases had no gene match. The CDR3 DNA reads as TGTGCCAGCCGACAGGGTATACTCAATGAGCAGTTCTTC. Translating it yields CASRQGILNEQFF.

The CDR3 loop reads CASSLGGIGGNTIYF. CDR3 in DNA: TGTGCCAGCAGCTTGGGAGGGATCGGTGGAAACACCATATATTTT. The rearrangement uses TRBV5-5 and TRBJ1-3; no clear D gene. Between the trimmed V and J ends, which lost 0 bases and 3 bases, there was a span of 10 bases. This CDR3 has 15 amino acids. CDR1 is SGHKS and CDR2 is YYEKEE in the germline V gene (reference sequence).

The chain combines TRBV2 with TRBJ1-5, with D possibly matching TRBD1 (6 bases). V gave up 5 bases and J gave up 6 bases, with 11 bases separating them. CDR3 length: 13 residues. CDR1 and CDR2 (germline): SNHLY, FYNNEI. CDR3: CASSPQGSQPQHF. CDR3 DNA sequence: TGTGCCAGCAGTCCACAGGGAAGTCAGCCCCAGCATTTT. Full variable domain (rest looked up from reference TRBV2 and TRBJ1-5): EPEVTQTPSHQVTQMGQEVILRCVPISNHLYFYWYRQILGQKVEFLVSFYNNEISEKSEIFDDQFSVERPDGSNFTLKIRSTKLEDSAMYFCASSPQGSQPQHFGDGTRLSIL.

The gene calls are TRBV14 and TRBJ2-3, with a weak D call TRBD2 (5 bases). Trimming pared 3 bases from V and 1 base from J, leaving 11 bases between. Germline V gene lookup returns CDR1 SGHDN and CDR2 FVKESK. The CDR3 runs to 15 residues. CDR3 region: CASSHTRFGTDTQYF. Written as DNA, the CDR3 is TGTGCCAGCAGCCACACTAGGTTCGGCACAGATACGCAGTATTTT.

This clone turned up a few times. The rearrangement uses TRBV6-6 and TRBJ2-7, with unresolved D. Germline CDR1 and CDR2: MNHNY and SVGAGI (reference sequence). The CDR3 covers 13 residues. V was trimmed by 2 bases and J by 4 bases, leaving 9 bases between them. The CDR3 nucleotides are TGTGCCAGCAGTTACCGCGGAGATTACGAGCAGTACTTC. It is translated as CASSYRGDYEQYF.

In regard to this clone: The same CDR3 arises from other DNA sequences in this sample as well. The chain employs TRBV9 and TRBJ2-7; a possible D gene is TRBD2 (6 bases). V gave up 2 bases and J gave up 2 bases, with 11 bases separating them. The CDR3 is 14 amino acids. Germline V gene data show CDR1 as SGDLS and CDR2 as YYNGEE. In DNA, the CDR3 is TGTGCCAGCAGCGTGGGGGGTAGCCCCTACGAGCAGTACTTC. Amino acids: CASSVGGSPYEQYF.

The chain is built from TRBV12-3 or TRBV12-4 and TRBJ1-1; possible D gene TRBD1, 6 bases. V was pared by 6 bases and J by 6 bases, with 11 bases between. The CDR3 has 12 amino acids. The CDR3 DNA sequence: TGTGCCAGCAGAGGGACACTCCCTGAAGCTTTCTTT. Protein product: CASRGTLPEAFF.

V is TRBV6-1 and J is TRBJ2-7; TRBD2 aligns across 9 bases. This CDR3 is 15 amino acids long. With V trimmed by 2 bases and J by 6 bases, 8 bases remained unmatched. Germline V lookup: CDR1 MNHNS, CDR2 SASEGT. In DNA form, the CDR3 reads TGTGCCAGCAGTGAACTCGCGGGAGGGCCGGGCGAGCAGTACTTC. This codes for CASSELAGGPGEQYF.

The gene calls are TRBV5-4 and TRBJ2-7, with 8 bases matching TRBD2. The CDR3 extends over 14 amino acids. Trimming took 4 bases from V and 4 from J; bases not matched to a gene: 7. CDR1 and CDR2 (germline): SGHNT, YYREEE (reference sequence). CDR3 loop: CASSPRGGRYEQYF. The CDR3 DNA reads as TGTGCCAGCAGCCCCAGGGGCGGGAGGTACGAGCAGTACTTC.

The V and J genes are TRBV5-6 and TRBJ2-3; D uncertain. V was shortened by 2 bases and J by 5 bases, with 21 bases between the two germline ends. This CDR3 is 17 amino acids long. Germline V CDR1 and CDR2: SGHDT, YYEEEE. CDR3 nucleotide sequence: TGTGCCAGCAGCTTAAGAGGAAATGTCCCCCTAATAGATACGCAGTATTTT. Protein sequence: CASSLRGNVPLIDTQYF.

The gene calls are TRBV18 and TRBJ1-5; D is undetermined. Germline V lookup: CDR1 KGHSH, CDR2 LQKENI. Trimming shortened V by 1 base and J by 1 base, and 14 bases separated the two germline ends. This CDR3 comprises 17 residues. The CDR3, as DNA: TGTGCCAGCTCACCACGGGGAGGGCAAGGGAGCAATCAGCCCCAGCATTTT. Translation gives CASSPRGGQGSNQPQHF.

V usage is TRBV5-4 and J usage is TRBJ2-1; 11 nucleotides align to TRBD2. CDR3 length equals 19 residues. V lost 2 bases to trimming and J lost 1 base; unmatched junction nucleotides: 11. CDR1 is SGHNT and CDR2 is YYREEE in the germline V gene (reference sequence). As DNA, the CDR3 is TGTGCCAGCAGCTTCCCGGGACTAGCGGCCCTAAGGTCCTACAATGAGCAGTTCTTC. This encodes CASSFPGLAALRSYNEQFF.

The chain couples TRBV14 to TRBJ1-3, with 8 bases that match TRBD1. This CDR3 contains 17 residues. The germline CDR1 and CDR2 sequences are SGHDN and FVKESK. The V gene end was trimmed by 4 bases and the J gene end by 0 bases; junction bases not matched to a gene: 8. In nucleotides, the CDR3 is TGTGCCAGCAGCCCCAGGACAGGGTGGAGCTCTGGAAACACCATATATTTT. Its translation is CASSPRTGWSSGNTIYF.